One and the same sample provided the 3 T cell receptor beta chains below, sequenced in a study of blood T cell repertoires in COVID-19. Assay used: immunoSEQ multiplex PCR; TCRdb lists only in-frame clones, some missing. The sample gives roughly 340,000 clones, 75% to 90% of which show up once; roughly 6.3% is in the top ten. The source material was peripheral blood. These TCRs come from a woman aged 50 to 65 with COVID-19, enrolled during active disease.

The CDR3 is CASSPSRVNTEAFF. For the CDR3, the DNA is TGTGCCAGCAGCCCATCCAGGGTGAACACTGAAGCTTTCTTT. V gene TRBV5-5 combines with J gene TRBJ1-1; D possibly corresponds to TRBD1 (5 bases). Trimming pared 4 bases from V and 0 bases from J, leaving 10 bases between. Per germline, CDR1 SGHKS and CDR2 YYEKEE (reference sequence). CDR3 size: 14 residues. Using reference TRBV5-5 and TRBJ1-1 for the parts outside the CDR3, the full variable domain is DAGVTQSPTHLIKTRGQQVTLRCSPISGHKSVSWYQQVLGQGPQFIFQYYEKEERGRGNFPDRFSARQFPNYSSELNVNALLLGDSALYLCASSPSRVNTEAFFGQGTRLTVV.

Worth noting for this clone: This is likely a read error, given that the CDR3 carries no conserved phenylalanine or tryptophan at its end. Because the CDR3's place on the DNA is in doubt, the DNA is left out and the CDR3 is given as listed by TCRdb. The chain has TRBV6-2 or TRBV6-3 and TRBJ1-1; the table calls TRBD1, which could not be checked here. Looked up from germline, CDR1 is MNHEY and CDR2 is SVGEGT. The CDR3 extends over 11 residues, inclusive of both ends. The CDR3 region is CASSVQGSDLI.

The rearrangement joins TRBV27 to TRBJ2-3, with a weak D call TRBD2 (5 bases). Trimming took 6 bases from V and 2 from J, leaving 15 bases between them. The germline CDR1 and CDR2 sequences are MNHEY and SMNVEV (reference sequence). CDR3 length: 15 amino acids. The CDR3 protein is CASRASRILTDTQYF. In DNA, the CDR3 is TGTGCCAGCAGGGCTAGCAGGATCCTCACAGATACGCAGTATTTT.